The next 23 T cell receptor beta chains were all read from a single sample in a study of cytomegalovirus exposure and HLA in healthy donors. PCR involved 60 Vbeta and 13 Jbeta primers. The method was immunoSEQ multiplex PCR; TCRdb's version includes in-frame clones alone and lacks a portion of them. The sample yields roughly 130,000 clones, roughly 80% seen once. Specimen: PBMCs. The receptors were sampled from a man in his thirties or forties in good health and CMV-seronegative.

The V gene is TRBV7-2, the J gene TRBJ2-1, with D possibly matching TRBD2 (5 bases). There are 14 residues in the CDR3. Trimming shortened V by 5 bases and J by 4 bases, and 12 bases separated the two germline ends. Germline CDR1 SGHTA, CDR2 FQGNSA. CDR3 sequence reads: CASSGLGLYNEQFF. As DNA, the CDR3 is TGTGCCAGCAGCGGGCTAGGACTGTACAATGAGCAGTTCTTC.

The gene calls are TRBV7-8 and TRBJ2-2, with a possible D match to TRBD2 (6 bases). V was cut by 0 bases and J by 2 bases, with 10 bases left in between. This CDR3 spans 16 amino acids. CDR1 and CDR2 from the germline V gene are SGHVS and FQNEAQ. This CDR3 is CASSLARGGNTGELFF. The CDR3 DNA reads TGTGCCAGCAGCTTAGCAAGGGGAGGTAACACCGGGGAGCTGTTTTTT.

The V and J genes are TRBV6-5 and TRBJ1-1; D is uncertain. V lost 5 bases to trimming and J lost 10 bases, with 11 bases between them. Germline V gene data show CDR1 as MNHEY and CDR2 as SVGAGI. The CDR3 is 11 residues long. CDR3: CASSTGPRAFF. DNA of the CDR3: TGTGCCAGCAGTACCGGTCCTCGAGCTTTCTTT.

The chain joins TRBV9 to TRBJ2-2; maybe TRBD2 (5 bases). This CDR3 contains 17 residues. The V end was cut by 1 base, the J end by 0 bases, with 13 bases between. Germline V lookup: CDR1 SGDLS, CDR2 YYNGEE. The CDR3 region is CASSVTGDFANTGELFF. The CDR3 DNA reads as TGTGCCAGCAGCGTAACCGGGGATTTTGCGAACACCGGGGAGCTGTTTTTT.

CDR3: CASRENRGRETQYF. For the CDR3, the DNA is TGTGCCAGCAGAGAGAACAGGGGCAGGGAGACCCAGTACTTC. The chain joins TRBV6-1 to TRBJ2-5, with 7 positions matching TRBD1. Germline CDR1 is MNHNS and CDR2 is SASEGT. V trimming: 6 bases; J trimming: 5 bases; junction bases outside the gene matches: 9. CDR3 length: 14 residues.

This clone was observed once. This chain joins TRBV11-2 and TRBJ1-2; 9 nucleotides agree with TRBD1. This CDR3 is built from 15 residues. CDR1 is SGHAT and CDR2 is FQNNGV in the germline V gene. The ends lost 6 bases at V and 3 bases at J; junction bases unmatched: 8. The CDR3 DNA follows: TGTGCCAGCAGTTCAGGGACAGGGTACGACTATGGCTACACCTTC. It yields the protein CASSSGTGYDYGYTF.

This chain uses TRBV19 with TRBJ1-1; maybe TRBD1 (6 bases). This CDR3 has 18 residues. The germline CDR1 and CDR2 sequences are LNHDA and SQIVND (reference sequence). The ends were cut back, 5 bases at V and 0 bases at J, with 22 bases in the middle. The CDR3 loop reads CASSPEGPGVPMNTEAFF. CDR3 bases: TGTGCCAGTAGTCCGGAAGGTCCAGGGGTCCCCATGAACACTGAAGCTTTCTTT.

CDR3 residues: CASSDYSGQTYNEQFF. In DNA form, the CDR3 reads TGTGCCAGCAGCGACTATTCGGGACAAACCTACAATGAGCAGTTCTTC. The V and J genes are TRBV9 and TRBJ2-1, with TRBD1 as a possible D gene (6 bases). In germline, CDR1 is SGDLS, CDR2 YYNGEE. CDR3 length: 16 amino acids. The V end was cut by 3 bases, the J end by 2 bases, with 15 bases between.

This clone showed up just a few times. This chain uses TRBV5-4 with TRBJ1-1; TRBD1 matches 10 bases. With V trimmed by 4 bases and J by 0 bases, 6 bases remained unmatched. Germline V CDR1 and CDR2: SGHNT, YYREEE (reference sequence). The CDR3 sequence is 16 residues long. CDR3 DNA: TGTGCCAGCAGCCCTGGGACAGGGGTCATGAACACTGAAGCTTTCTTT. Translated, it gives CASSPGTGVMNTEAFF.

The rearrangement uses TRBV10-1 and TRBJ2-1; D is undetermined. Germline-derived CDR1 and CDR2 are WNHNN and SYGVQD (reference sequence). This CDR3 is 11 amino acids long. Trimming left V 3 bases short and J 5 bases short, with 2 bases between. The CDR3: CASSDNNEQFF. CDR3 DNA: TGCGCCAGCAGTGATAACAATGAGCAGTTCTTC.

V is TRBV19 and J is TRBJ2-1; D not resolved. Germline CDR1 is LNHDA and CDR2 is SQIVND (reference sequence). The CDR3 sequence is 13 residues long. Trimming stripped 3 bases from V and 6 bases from J, with 9 bases between. The CDR3 DNA follows: TGTGCCAGTAGTATTAGTACGTCCAATGAGCAGTTCTTC. Its translation: CASSISTSNEQFF.

The rearrangement links TRBV10-1 to TRBJ1-4; 7 bases fit TRBD1. Germline assignment: CDR1 WNHNN and CDR2 SYGVQD (reference sequence). This CDR3 contains 13 residues. V was clipped by 4 bases and J by 9 bases; unmatched bases: 5. CDR3 region: CASSAAGQQKLFF. The CDR3 nucleotides read TGCGCCAGCAGTGCCGCGGGACAGCAAAAACTGTTTTTT.

As concerns this clone: At one end, the junction sequence differs from germline, possibly due to a read error. The chain employs TRBV6-5 and TRBJ2-6; a possible D gene is TRBD1 (5 bases). The CDR3 is 12 amino acids. Germline V gives CDR1 MNHEY, CDR2 SVGAGI. In DNA, the CDR3 is TGTGCCAGTACCTCTGGGGCCAACGGCCTGACTTTC. This translates into CASTSGANGLTF.

The chain carries TRBV7-9 and TRBJ2-1; TRBD1 might be the D (7 bases). V was trimmed by 5 bases and J by 7 bases, leaving 15 bases between them. The CDR3 extends over 14 amino acids. CDR1 is SEHNR and CDR2 is FQNEAQ in the germline V gene (reference sequence). CDR3 in amino acids: CASSPGAGGNEQFF. The CDR3 region has the DNA TGTGCCAGCAGCCCGGGCGCAGGGGGGAATGAGCAGTTCTTC.

This clone was detected a few times. The V call is TRBV5-6, the J call TRBJ1-6, with D hard to call. V was cut by 0 bases and J by 2 bases, with 6 bases left in between. This CDR3 has 15 amino acids. From germline, CDR1 is SGHDT and CDR2 YYEEEE. In DNA, the CDR3 is TGTGCCAGCAGCTTGGTGGCAGCCTATAATTCACCCCTCCACTTT. Translated, it gives CASSLVAAYNSPLHF.

The V call is TRBV29-1, the J call TRBJ1-1, with 7 positions matching TRBD1. After removal of 0 bases from V and 1 base from J, the junction contained 5 bases not matched to a gene. Germline V gene sequence: CDR1 SQVTM, CDR2 ANQGSEA. This CDR3 comprises 15 residues. The CDR3 region is CSVEDRGQPNTEAFF. Here the CDR3 DNA reads TGCAGCGTTGAAGATCGGGGACAGCCGAACACTGAAGCTTTCTTT.

This clone has a single count. The chain joins TRBV7-6 to TRBJ2-1; D is uncertain. This CDR3 spans 13 amino acids. Per germline, CDR1 SGHVS and CDR2 FNYEAQ. V was shortened by 0 bases and J by 3 bases, with 3 bases between the two germline ends. The CDR3 DNA is TGTGCCAGCAGCTTAGCTAGCTACAATGAGCAGTTCTTC. This gives the protein CASSLASYNEQFF.

This chain joins TRBV5-1 and TRBJ1-1; TRBD1 matches 8 bases. Germline V gene lookup returns CDR1 SGHRS and CDR2 YFSETQ. J was trimmed by 6 bases and V by 2 bases; bases with no gene match: 15. The CDR3 length is 17 residues. CDR3 loop: CASSFFGTYPGQAEAFF. The CDR3 nucleotides are TGCGCCAGCAGCTTTTTTGGGACTTATCCGGGACAGGCTGAAGCTTTCTTT.

The chain employs TRBV18 and TRBJ1-1, with 7 nucleotides matching TRBD1. Unmatched junction bases numbered 13, after V lost 3 bases and J lost 0 bases. Per germline, CDR1 KGHSH and CDR2 LQKENI. The CDR3 is made up of 18 amino acids. The chain's CDR3 is CASSPTRQGPTMNTEAFF. The CDR3 bases are TGTGCCAGCTCACCCACACGACAGGGCCCGACAATGAACACTGAAGCTTTCTTT.

This clone was seen a handful of times. The genes are TRBV2 and TRBJ1-6; TRBD1 might be the D (6 bases). Trimming left V 5 bases short and J 7 bases short, with 9 bases between. Germline assignment: CDR1 SNHLY and CDR2 FYNNEI. This CDR3 contains 13 residues. The CDR3 DNA sequence: TGTGCCAGCAGTCAGGGGCCCAATTCACCCCTCCACTTT. Translated, it gives CASSQGPNSPLHF.

J is TRBJ1-2 and V is TRBV28; maybe TRBD1 (5 bases). CDR3 length: 17 amino acids. The germline gives CDR1 MDHEN, CDR2 SYDVKM. Trimming took 8 bases from V and 2 from J, leaving 24 bases between them. CDR3 in amino acids: CASHKGGGGAPNYGYTF. In nucleotides, the CDR3 is TGTGCCAGCCATAAGGGCGGCGGGGGAGCACCGAACTATGGCTACACCTTC.

This rearrangement joins TRBV19 to TRBJ2-1; TRBD2 agrees at 14 bases. Trimming took 5 bases from V and 12 from J; bases not matched to a gene: 12. The CDR3 is 16 residues long. Germline V CDR1 and CDR2: LNHDA, SQIVND (reference sequence). The CDR3 region is CASSFGLAGGPAMQFF. The CDR3 DNA reads TGTGCCAGTAGTTTCGGACTAGCGGGGGGCCCCGCAATGCAGTTCTTC.

This clone was seen a few times. The chain combines TRBV7-7 with TRBJ2-5; 8 bases are shared with TRBD1. Germline V lookup: CDR1 SSHAT, CDR2 FNYEAQ (reference sequence). J gave up 5 bases and V 0 bases, and 8 bases lay outside the gene matches. The CDR3 has 16 amino acids. The CDR3 sequence: CASSLAPQGAGETQYF. CDR3 in DNA: TGTGCCAGCAGCTTAGCCCCGCAGGGGGCCGGGGAGACCCAGTACTTC.